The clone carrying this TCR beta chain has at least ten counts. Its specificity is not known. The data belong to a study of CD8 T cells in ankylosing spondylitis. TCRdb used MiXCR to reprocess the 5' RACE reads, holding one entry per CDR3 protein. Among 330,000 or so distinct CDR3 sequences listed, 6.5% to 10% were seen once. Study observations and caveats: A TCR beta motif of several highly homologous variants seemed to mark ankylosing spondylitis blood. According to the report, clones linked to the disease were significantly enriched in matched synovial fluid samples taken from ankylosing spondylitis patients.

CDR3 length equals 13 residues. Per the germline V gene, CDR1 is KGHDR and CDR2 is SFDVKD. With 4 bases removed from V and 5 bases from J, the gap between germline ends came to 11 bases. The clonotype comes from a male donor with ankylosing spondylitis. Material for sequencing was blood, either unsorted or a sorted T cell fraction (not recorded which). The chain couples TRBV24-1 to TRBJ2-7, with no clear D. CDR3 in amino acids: CATSDQYNHEQYF. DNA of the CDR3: TGTGCCACCAGTGACCAGTATAATCACGAGCAGTACTTC.